The rows below give T cell receptor beta chains drawn from one sample of a study of cytomegalovirus exposure and HLA in healthy donors. The repertoire was sequenced with immunoSEQ multiplex PCR; TCRdb's copy has only in-frame clones and lacks some. The profile covers about 130,000 clones, with around 78% appearing a single time and approximately 2% taken by the ten largest. The sequencing input was PBMCs. The receptor set was obtained from a female donor in good health and CMV-seropositive. The CDR3 runs from the conserved cysteine through the conserved F or W. D genes are given only for firm matches. The size field is filled for only some rows; it gives once, few, many or a size class.

j_call clone_size d_call v_call cdr3_nt cdr3_aa
TRBJ2-5 - - TRBV2 TGTGCCAGCAGTGAAGGGAGCCAAGAGACCCAGTACTTC CASSEGSQETQYF
TRBJ1-1 - TRBD1 TRBV25-1 TGTGCCAGCAGTGCGCTGTCGGGACAGTACACTGAAGCTTTCTTT CASSALSGQYTEAFF
TRBJ2-5 few TRBD1 TRBV25-1 TGTGCCAGCACCTCACAGGGGGCGCGGGGGAGAGAGACCCAGTACTTC CASTSQGARGRETQYF
TRBJ2-1 - TRBD1 TRBV6-1 TGTGCCAGCAATGTTGGCAGGGGGTACGATGAGCAGTTCTTC CASNVGRGYDEQFF
TRBJ2-4 - TRBD2 TRBV2 TGTGCCAGCAGTGAGACTAGCGGGGAAGGAATAGCCAAAAACATTCAGTACTTC CASSETSGEGIAKNIQYF
TRBJ2-5 - TRBD1 TRBV5-6 TGTGCCAGCAGCCCGAACAGGGGGGTACAAGAGGCCCAGTACTTC CASSPNRGVQEAQYF
TRBJ1-1 - - TRBV6-1 TGTGCCAGCAAGCGCCAGATGAACACTGAAGCTTTCTTT CASKRQMNTEAFF
TRBJ2-5 - TRBD2 TRBV6-5 TGTGCCAGCAGTTATACGGGCGGGGGGGCCGGGGCCCAGTACTTC CASSYTGGGAGAQYF
TRBJ1-1 once - TRBV10-1 TGCGCCAGCAGCATAGGGGGGAACACTGAAGCTTTCTTT CASSIGGNTEAFF
TRBJ2-7 few - TRBV7-5 TGTGCCAGAAGCTTAGAAGACGACAGCTCCTACGAGCAGTACTTC CARSLEDDSSYEQYF
TRBJ2-1 few - TRBV18 TGTGCCAGCTCACCCGGGACTCTAGACTATGAGCAGTTCTTC CASSPGTLDYEQFF
TRBJ2-7 - - TRBV11-2 TGTGCCAGCAGCTTAGTCCAGGGCCGCTCCTACGAGCAGTACTTC CASSLVQGRSYEQYF
TRBJ2-7 - - TRBV2 TGTGCCAGCAGTGATGACAACACCTACGAGCAGTACTTC CASSDDNTYEQYF
TRBJ2-7 - TRBD1 TRBV9 TGTGCCAGCAGCGAGGGGGGACAGGGGTCCGAGCAGTACTTC CASSEGGQGSEQYF
TRBJ2-7 once - TRBV6-5 TGTGCCAGCAGGCGGACTGGGACCTACGAGCAGTACTTC CASRRTGTYEQYF
TRBJ2-3 - TRBD2 TRBV4-2 TGTGCCAGCAGCCAAGCGGGAGGGTTGATAGATACGCAGTATTTT CASSQAGGLIDTQYF
TRBJ2-3 - TRBD1 TRBV5-4 TGTGCCAGCAAGCCCTGGACAGGGGGCACAGATACGCAGTATTTT CASKPWTGGTDTQYF
TRBJ2-7 - - TRBV28 TGTGCCAGCAGTTTAAGCCAAATAAACGAGCAGTACTTC CASSLSQINEQYF
TRBJ2-5 - TRBD2 TRBV7-3 TGTGCCAGCAGCTTTAGCGGGAGGGAGACCCAGTACTTC CASSFSGRETQYF
TRBJ2-3 - TRBD1 TRBV11-2 TGTGCCAGCAGCTTAGAGTTGGACAGGGGATATAGAGATACGCAGTATTTT CASSLELDRGYRDTQYF
TRBJ1-1 - - TRBV7-2 TGTGCCAGCAGCCGCCCGGTCATGAACACTGAAGCTTTCTTT CASSRPVMNTEAFF
TRBJ1-1 - - TRBV2 TGTGCCAGCATGGCAGAACCCAACACTGAAGCTTTCTTT CASMAEPNTEAFF
TRBJ2-1 - TRBD2 TRBV12-5 TGTGCTAGTGGTCCGGCCGGGACGGCTAGCGGGAGAGGGTTCTTC CASGPAGTASGRGFF
TRBJ2-4 - - TRBV5-1 TGCGCCAGCAGCTTGGAGCCGGGAGCCCTTAACATTCAGTACTTC CASSLEPGALNIQYF
TRBJ1-2 once TRBD1 TRBV5-4 TGTGCCAGCAGCTCCCCAGGGGGCTATGGCTACACCTTC CASSSPGGYGYTF
TRBJ1-2 once - TRBV5-1 TGCGCCAGCAGCTTGGAAGGCAGGGGTTTAGATGGCTACACCTTC CASSLEGRGLDGYTF
TRBJ1-1 - TRBD1 TRBV5-1 TGCGCCAGCAGCTTCGGACAGGGGTCTGAAGCTTTCTTT CASSFGQGSEAFF
TRBJ1-5 - - TRBV19 TGTGCCAGTATCGCCGTTCCAGGGGATCTGCCCCAGCATTTT CASIAVPGDLPQHF
TRBJ2-3 - - TRBV2 TGTGCCAGCAGCCCGGGAGAGGAGGGAAGCACAGATACGCAGTATTTT CASSPGEEGSTDTQYF
TRBJ2-5 - - TRBV4-1 TGCGCCAGCAGCCAAGCTAACCGGGACTCCCTAAAGACCCAGTACTTC CASSQANRDSLKTQYF
TRBJ1-5 - - TRBV6-5 TGTGCCAGCAGTTACTCCGGACAGAGCAATCAGCCCCAGCATTTT CASSYSGQSNQPQHF
TRBJ1-5 - - TRBV7-8 TGTGCCAGCAGCTTTTCGGGGAGGAATCAGCCCCAGCATTTT CASSFSGRNQPQHF
TRBJ2-2 - - TRBV30 TGTGCCGGGACCTATTCTCTGGCCGGGGAGCTGTTTTTT CAGTYSLAGELFF
TRBJ2-7 - TRBD1 TRBV4-1 TGCGCCAGCAGCCACTCAGGGGGCATAGGGTACGAGCAGTACTTC CASSHSGGIGYEQYF
TRBJ1-1 - - TRBV18 TGTGCCAGCTCACCACCGCAGGGAGGGGGTGAAGCTTTCTTT CASSPPQGGGEAFF
TRBJ2-1 - TRBD1 TRBV7-3 TGTGCCAGCAGCGAAGGGGGCGCGGGCAATGAGCAGTTCTTC CASSEGGAGNEQFF
TRBJ2-1 - TRBD2 TRBV11-3 TGTGCCAGCAGCTTAGGTATTAGCGGGAGGGGCAATGAGCAGTTCTTC CASSLGISGRGNEQFF
TRBJ2-7 - TRBD1 TRBV6-5 TGTGCCAGCAGTTTGATGGGACAGGGCGCAGAATACGAGCAGTACTTC CASSLMGQGAEYEQYF
TRBJ2-1 - TRBD2 TRBV11-3 TGTGCCAGCAGCCGACTAGCGGGGGGCAGGGATGAGCAGTTCTTC CASSRLAGGRDEQFF
TRBJ2-5 - - TRBV20-1 TGCAGGGCAGGGGGGACGGAGACCCAGTACTTC CRAGGTETQYF
TRBJ1-5 - - TRBV11-2 TGTGCCAGCAGCTTATATAGCAATCAGCCCCAGCATTTT CASSLYSNQPQHF